This TCR beta chain derives from a study of breast tumors, draining lymph nodes, adjacent tissues. This clonotype was counted many times. This CDR3 has 14 amino acids. Germline CDR1 GTSNPN, CDR2 SVGIG (reference sequence). With 1 base removed from V and 3 bases from J, the gap between germline ends came to 7 bases. Samples came from axillary lymph nodes draining the breast cancer. TCRdb itself ran the multiplex PCR reads through MiXCR, one entry per CDR3 protein. The sample carries 200,000 to 250,000 distinct CDR3 sequences, approximately 31% recorded once. This chain uses TRBV30 with TRBJ2-6, with a weak D call TRBD2 (5 bases). The clonotype originates from a female donor with breast cancer. Some clones in this sample may be carry-over from other donors' samples. The sequenced sample was axillary lymph node tissue. The CDR3 nucleotides are TGTGCCTGGAGTGCAGGAGGTGGGGCCAACGTCCTGACTTTC. This translates into CAWSAGGGANVLTF.